Listed below are T cell receptor beta chains from one sample, sequenced in a study of blood T cell repertoires in COVID-19. Here immunoSEQ multiplex PCR was the method, and the copy in TCRdb shows in-frame clones only, minus some. This sample has 100,000 to 150,000 clones; around 80% occur once, and the top ten carry about a sixth. Sequencing used peripheral blood. These receptors were obtained from a young man with COVID-19, enrolled during active disease. Both conserved end residues are trimmed from each CDR3. Some rows mark clone size as missing; the rest say once, few, many or name a class of expanded clone.

clone size | V gene | CDR3 protein
- | TRBV19 | ASSRGRGIYGYT
- | TRBV30 | AWNPGVHEKLF
- | TRBV11-1 | ASSFTGLNTEAF
- | TRBV24-1 | ATSERGTSGRPGELF
once | TRBV7-6 | ASSSTTGGRNIQY
- | TRBV6-4 | ASSDSSAESPSGNTIY
- | TRBV11-3 | ASSLALLAGGGTYEQY
- | TRBV6-2/TRBV6-3 | ASSYSPGDTEAF
- | TRBV6-5 | ASSYPGLHYNEQF
- | TRBV4-1 | ASSRDISTDTQY
- | TRBV6-2/TRBV6-3 | ASSTDSYNEQF
- | TRBV7-2 | ASSSPRSGYT